The rows below give T cell receptor beta chains drawn from one sample of a study of persistence of HIV-infected CD4 T cells. The assay was immunoSEQ multiplex PCR, and TCRdb's table has in-frame clones only and misses some. Among 40,000 or so clones listed, 88% were seen once. Their antigens are not known. Specimen: CD4+ T cells sorted from PBMCs after roughly 19-hour stimulation, collected from a patient who received antiretroviral therapy. The source is an adult woman with HIV who was CMV-seropositive. The CDR3 runs from the conserved cysteine through the conserved F or W. D genes are given only for firm matches. For some rows the clone size is stated as once, few or many, or as a class when expanded; others skip it.

. TRBJ2-1 TRBV4-1 . CASSQEGRHTNEQFF TGCGCCAGCAGCCAAGAAGGACGGCATACGAATGAGCAGTTCTTC
. TRBJ1-2 TRBV3-1/TRBV3-2 . CASSQGRRDSYTF TGTGCCAGCAGCCAAGGTCGTCGGGACAGCTACACCTTC
TRBD1 TRBJ1-2 TRBV5-1 . CASSRRDRDHYGYTF TGCGCCAGCAGCCGCCGGGACAGGGACCACTATGGCTACACCTTC
TRBD2 TRBJ2-3 TRBV5-5 . CASSLLTSGGADTQYF TGTGCCAGCAGCCTCCTGACTAGCGGGGGGGCAGATACGCAGTATTTT
. TRBJ2-1 TRBV4-1 . CASSQRRYNEQFF TGCGCCAGCAGCCAACGGAGATACAATGAGCAGTTCTTC
TRBD1 TRBJ1-1 TRBV11-2 . CASSLRTGGLSANTEAFF TGTGCCAGCAGCTTAAGGACAGGGGGCCTGAGTGCGAACACTGAAGCTTTCTTT
. TRBJ1-5 TRBV5-1 . CASSLRPNNQPQHF TGCGCCAGCAGCCTAAGACCGAACAATCAGCCCCAGCATTTT
. TRBJ1-1 TRBV9 . CASSSGPYTEAFF TGTGCCAGCAGCTCAGGGCCCTACACTGAAGCTTTCTTT
. TRBJ1-1 TRBV18 once CASSPTGADYEAFF TGTGCCAGCTCACCGACAGGCGCCGACTATGAAGCTTTCTTT
. TRBJ1-2 TRBV30 . CAWSNPRNGYTF TGTGCCTGGAGTAACCCGCGCAATGGCTACACCTTC
. TRBJ1-2 TRBV19 . CASSIVGFNYGYTF TGTGCCAGTAGTATCGTGGGGTTTAACTATGGCTACACCTTC
. TRBJ2-3 TRBV14 once CASSQAGLFRRTDTQYF TGTGCCAGCAGCCAGGCGGGACTTTTTCGCCGCACAGATACGCAGTATTTT
. TRBJ2-3 TRBV5-8 . CASSPRTSDTQYF TGTGCCAGCAGCCCTAGGACCTCAGATACGCAGTATTTT
. TRBJ1-1 TRBV11-1 . CASSVAEWVTEAFF TGTGCCAGCAGCGTTGCGGAGTGGGTCACTGAAGCTTTCTTT
TRBD1 TRBJ1-4 TRBV7-2 . CASSSGQGTTNEKLFF TGTGCCAGCAGCTCGGGACAGGGGACAACTAATGAAAAACTGTTTTTT
TRBD1 TRBJ2-7 TRBV5-1 . CASSLSAVDRGHKQYF TGCGCCAGCAGCTTGTCGGCGGTGGACAGGGGGCACAAGCAGTACTTC
. TRBJ2-3 TRBV30 . CAWSKSTAPTDTQYF TGTGCCTGGAGTAAATCGACAGCCCCCACAGATACGCAGTATTTT
TRBD2 TRBJ2-3 TRBV5-1 . CASELRGVGTDTQYF TGCGCCAGCGAACTTCGGGGGGTTGGCACAGATACGCAGTATTTT
. TRBJ1-1 TRBV5-5 . CASTLAVSEAFF TGTGCCAGCACCCTGGCCGTTTCTGAAGCTTTCTTT
. TRBJ1-1 TRBV4-1 once CASSARQVNLPKAFF TGCGCCAGCAGTGCTAGACAGGTGAACCTCCCCAAAGCTTTCTTT
. TRBJ1-5 TRBV3-1/TRBV3-2 . CASSQGQAQQPQHF TGTGCCAGCAGCCAAGGGCAGGCGCAGCAGCCCCAGCATTTT
TRBD1 TRBJ2-1 TRBV9 . CASSVGQGAYNEQFF TGTGCCAGCAGCGTAGGACAGGGTGCCTACAATGAGCAGTTCTTC
TRBD1 TRBJ1-6 TRBV7-8 . CASSSGQGVNNSPLHF TGTGCCAGCAGCTCCGGACAGGGGGTGAATAATTCACCCCTCCACTTT
. TRBJ2-1 TRBV5-1 . CASSLVEGVPEQFF TGCGCCAGCAGCTTGGTTGAGGGGGTCCCTGAGCAGTTCTTC
TRBD2 TRBJ2-7 TRBV5-1 . CASSPLAGAYEQYF TGCGCCAGCAGCCCACTAGCGGGGGCCTACGAGCAGTACTTC
. TRBJ1-2 TRBV2 . CASRSTQQYGYTF TGTGCCAGCAGATCCACCCAACAGTATGGCTACACCTTC
TRBD1 TRBJ1-6 TRBV9 . CASSVGQGAYNSPLHF TGTGCCAGCAGCGTAGGACAGGGGGCCTATAATTCACCCCTCCACTTT
. TRBJ1-2 TRBV5-4 once CASSPDSASIGYTF TGTGCCAGCAGTCCGGACAGTGCATCGATTGGCTACACCTTC
. TRBJ1-6 TRBV6-1 . CASSERRSIYNSPLHF TGTGCCAGCAGTGAAAGGAGGTCAATCTATAATTCACCCCTCCACTTT
. TRBJ1-5 TRBV6-5 . CASTGFSNQPQHF TGTGCCAGCACGGGTTTCAGCAATCAGCCCCAGCATTTT
. TRBJ2-1 TRBV5-1 . CASSSEGPFPGDEQFF TGCGCCAGCAGCTCCGAGGGACCCTTTCCAGGGGATGAGCAGTTCTTC
. TRBJ1-5 TRBV6-1 . CASSPRREFAAQHF TGTGCCAGCAGCCCCCGGAGGGAATTCGCGGCCCAGCATTTT
. TRBJ2-7 TRBV5-1 . CASSFSPGLAYEQYF TGCGCCAGCAGCTTTTCACCGGGCCTTGCCTACGAGCAGTACTTC
TRBD1 TRBJ2-7 TRBV5-4 . CASSLGPRQGGYEQYF TGTGCCAGCAGCTTGGGTCCTAGACAGGGGGGCTACGAGCAGTACTTC
. TRBJ2-6 TRBV29-1 . CSVEVTGANVLTF TGCAGCGTTGAGGTAACTGGGGCCAACGTCCTGACTTTC
. TRBJ2-7 TRBV30 . CAWSGTDPYEQYF TGTGCCTGGAGTGGGACAGACCCCTACGAGCAGTACTTC
. TRBJ2-7 TRBV9 . CASSPSPNSYEQYF TGTGCCAGCAGCCCCAGTCCCAATTCCTACGAGCAGTACTTC
. TRBJ1-6 TRBV5-4 . CASSGGWQGKNSPLHF TGTGCCAGCAGCGGGGGGTGGCAGGGGAAAAATTCACCCCTCCACTTT
TRBD1 TRBJ1-2 TRBV5-1 . CASSLVAGTGADYGYTF TGCGCCAGCAGCTTAGTCGCCGGGACAGGGGCGGACTATGGCTACACCTTC
. TRBJ2-7 TRBV30 . CAWRGLGTYEQYF TGTGCCTGGAGAGGTTTAGGGACCTACGAGCAGTACTTC
TRBD2 TRBJ2-5 TRBV4-1 . CASSQGRTSVETQYF TGCGCCAGCAGCCAAGGTCGGACTAGCGTTGAGACCCAGTACTTC
. TRBJ1-5 TRBV6-5 . CASSPDRNQPQHF TGTGCCAGCAGCCCCGACAGAAATCAGCCCCAGCATTTT
TRBD1 TRBJ1-4 TRBV20-1 . CSASGGQGDEKLFF TGCAGTGCGAGTGGCGGACAGGGCGATGAAAAACTGTTTTTT
. TRBJ1-1 TRBV29-1 . CSVGEGGQAFF TGCAGCGTTGGAGAGGGAGGGCAAGCTTTCTTT
. TRBJ1-1 TRBV2 . CASKVGGLNTEAFF TGTGCCAGCAAAGTCGGGGGGCTGAACACTGAAGCTTTCTTT
. TRBJ1-5 TRBV10-3 . CAISQGTNQPQHF TGTGCCATCAGTCAGGGGACTAATCAGCCCCAGCATTTT
. TRBJ1-1 TRBV7-3 few CASSLTLNTEAFF TGTGCCAGCAGCTTAACGTTGAACACTGAAGCTTTCTTT
. TRBJ1-1 TRBV30 few CARGRLNTEAFF TGTGCCCGGGGACGGCTGAACACTGAAGCTTTCTTT
. TRBJ2-7 TRBV5-1 . CASSPSMYEQYF TGCGCCAGCAGCCCTTCCATGTACGAGCAGTACTTC